This is a list of T cell receptor beta chains from one sample in a study of T cells after yellow fever vaccination. TCRdb re-derived calls from the 5' RACE reads in MiXCR, one entry per CDR3 protein. In the table there are 100,000 to 150,000 distinct CDR3 sequences, over 12% of which are singletons. Here the sequenced sample was CD8+ T cells sorted from PBMCs, taken 5 days after the yellow fever booster vaccination. Every receptor here comes from a man between 18 and 29 years old who received the YFV17D yellow fever vaccine. The CDR3 runs from the conserved cysteine through the conserved F or W. The D gene is left open where the match is weak. Clone size is shown for a subset of rows, as once, few, many or a class of expanded clone.

j_gene	d_gene	v_gene	abundance	CDR3nt	CDR3aa
TRBJ1-6	-	TRBV12-3/TRBV12-4	few	TGTGCCAGCAGCCGATCAACCTATAATTCACCCCTCCACTTT	CASSRSTYNSPLHF
TRBJ1-5	TRBD1	TRBV12-3/TRBV12-4	few	TGTGCCAGCACCCGACAGGGCGGTCAGCCCCAGCATTTT	CASTRQGGQPQHF
TRBJ2-3	-	TRBV25-1	once	TGTGCCAGCAGTACTGGGGTAGGAGTAGCAGATACGCAGTATTTT	CASSTGVGVADTQYF
TRBJ2-3	TRBD2	TRBV6-4	few	TGTGCCAGCAGTCCAGGACTAGCGGGGGGTGGAGATACGCAGTATTTT	CASSPGLAGGGDTQYF
TRBJ2-1	-	TRBV7-3	few	TGTGCCAGCAGCTTAATGCTTGGAGGAGGCAATGAGCAGTTCTTC	CASSLMLGGGNEQFF
TRBJ2-1	-	TRBV5-5	few	TGTGCCAGCATCCCGGGGGTAGGACAGGATGAGCAGTTCTTC	CASIPGVGQDEQFF
TRBJ1-2	-	TRBV7-9	few	TGTGCCAGCAGCTTAGTGGCAGGCGGAGGTTGGTATGGCTACACCTTC	CASSLVAGGGWYGYTF
TRBJ2-1	TRBD2	TRBV29-1	-	TGCAGCGCCGTAACTAGCGGGGGCTACAATGAGCAGTTCTTC	CSAVTSGGYNEQFF
TRBJ2-3	-	TRBV6-1	-	TGTGCCAGCAGTGAAGGAGGCGGGGAGGCAGATACGCAGTATTTT	CASSEGGGEADTQYF
TRBJ2-1	TRBD2	TRBV11-2	few	TGTGCCAGCAGCTTGAGAGCGGGGGGTACCGTGGGCAATGAGCAGTTCTTC	CASSLRAGGTVGNEQFF
TRBJ2-3	-	TRBV5-4	-	TGTGCCAGCAGCTTGGGGGGGACTTCCAGAGATACGCAGTATTTT	CASSLGGTSRDTQYF
TRBJ1-5	TRBD1	TRBV12-3/TRBV12-4	-	TGTGCCAGCAGAGTACAGGGGGGGGGTCAGCCCCAGCATTTT	CASRVQGGGQPQHF
TRBJ2-2	TRBD1	TRBV27	many	TGTGCCAGCACCTCCGGACAGGGGCACACCGGGGAGCTGTTTTTT	CASTSGQGHTGELFF
TRBJ2-5	-	TRBV12-3/TRBV12-4	few	TGTGCCAGCAGTTTACTCGGAGTGAGCGGACAAGAGACCCAGTACTTC	CASSLLGVSGQETQYF
TRBJ2-1	-	TRBV7-2	many	TGTGCCAGCAGCTTAGGTACAGGATACAATGAGCAGTTCTTC	CASSLGTGYNEQFF
TRBJ2-5	-	TRBV6-6	-	TGTGCCAGCAGGCGCGGGGGCCGGGAGGCCCAGTACTTC	CASRRGGREAQYF
TRBJ1-5	-	TRBV12-3/TRBV12-4	few	TGTGCCAGCACCCCGGGGGGCGGACAGCCCCAGCATTTT	CASTPGGGQPQHF
TRBJ1-6	-	TRBV9	-	TGTGCCAGCAGCCTCGGCCCAGGGCCTAATTCACCCCTCCACTTT	CASSLGPGPNSPLHF
TRBJ2-1	-	TRBV7-9	few	TGTGCCAGCAGCCCCCCGGGTGTGATAGTTTCCTTCTACAATGAGCAGTTCTTC	CASSPPGVIVSFYNEQFF
TRBJ2-1	TRBD1	TRBV27	few	TGTGCCAGCAGTTTAACAGGGGACTCCTACAATGAGCAGTTCTTC	CASSLTGDSYNEQFF
TRBJ2-5	-	TRBV12-3/TRBV12-4	-	TGTGCCAGCAGTTTAGGCGGACCCCAAGAGACCCAGTACTTC	CASSLGGPQETQYF
TRBJ2-7	-	TRBV12-3/TRBV12-4	many	TGTGCCAGCAGTTTAGCCGGGACCTACGAGCAGTACTTC	CASSLAGTYEQYF
TRBJ2-7	-	TRBV27	-	TGTGCCAGCAGCCTTTTGACCGGACTCTACGAGCAGTACTTC	CASSLLTGLYEQYF
TRBJ2-7	-	TRBV10-3	few	TGTGCCATCACCCCAGACGAGACCTACGAGCAGTACTTC	CAITPDETYEQYF
TRBJ1-1	TRBD1	TRBV7-8	-	TGTGCCAGCAGGCTGGGACAGGGATCCACTGAAGCTTTCTTT	CASRLGQGSTEAFF
TRBJ2-7	TRBD1	TRBV20-1	-	TGCAGTGCTAGAGATGGACAGGGGGCGCCCCACTACGAGCAGTACTTC	CSARDGQGAPHYEQYF
TRBJ1-1	TRBD1	TRBV11-2	few	TGTGCCAGCAGCCACATTTGGGACAGGGCCATGAACACTGAAGCTTTCTTT	CASSHIWDRAMNTEAFF
TRBJ1-1	-	TRBV7-2	few	TGTGCCAGCAGTCCAATCAAGCCCGGGAACACTGAAGCTTTCTTT	CASSPIKPGNTEAFF
TRBJ2-7	TRBD1	TRBV6-5	few	TGTGCCAGCAGTCCTGGACAGGGAATCTACGAGCAGTACTTC	CASSPGQGIYEQYF
TRBJ2-4	-	TRBV5-1	-	TGCGCCAGCTCTTCCAGCCGGTATAGGGACATTCAGTACTTC	CASSSSRYRDIQYF
TRBJ2-1	-	TRBV7-2	few	TGTGCCAGCAGCGCCAACAATGAGCAGTTCTTC	CASSANNEQFF
TRBJ2-2	TRBD2	TRBV4-3	few	TGCGCCAGCAGCCAAGCAGTAATGACTAGCGGGGGGGCCTCAACCGGGGAGCTGTTTTTT	CASSQAVMTSGGASTGELFF
TRBJ2-2	TRBD1	TRBV27	-	TGTGCCAGCAGTCTTACCTTGGACAGGTCGGCGAACACCGGGGAGCTGTTTTTT	CASSLTLDRSANTGELFF
TRBJ1-1	TRBD1	TRBV5-6	-	TGTGCCAGCAGCTTAACCGGGACAGGGGGGACGAACACTGAAGCTTTCTTT	CASSLTGTGGTNTEAFF
TRBJ2-3	-	TRBV28	few	TGTGCCAGCAGTTTTGGTCGGGGATACACAGATACGCAGTATTTT	CASSFGRGYTDTQYF
TRBJ2-1	-	TRBV2	-	TGTGCCAGCCGACGAGACAATGAGCAGTTCTTC	CASRRDNEQFF